The 11 T cell receptor beta chains presented below share a single source sample, sequenced in a study of regulatory T cells in long-lasting Graves disease. Time point defined: newly diagnosed GD, antithyroid drugs for less than 3 months. Isolated PBMC RNA provided the starting material for the TCR library. Construction of TCR beta libraries relied on iRepertoire HTBI primers and on Arm-PCR targeting CDR3 regions. TCRdb ran MiXCR on the multiplex PCR reads and lists one entry per CDR3 protein. The sample has around 450,000 distinct CDR3 sequences, roughly 15% seen once. The same data also went into a second study, on T cells in Graves' hyperthyroidism and ophthalmopathy.

Sample: peripheral blood mononuclear cells (PBMCs), taken at new diagnosis, from a patient treated with antithyroid drugs. The receptors were gathered from a man aged 40-50 years with Graves disease.

There are many counts of this clonotype. V and J are TRBV3-1 and TRBJ1-2, with TRBD1 matching 7 bases. CDR1 is LGHDT, CDR2 YNNKEL, per germline (reference sequence). J was trimmed by 9 bases and V by 5 bases; bases with no gene match: 9. The CDR3 runs 13 residues. The CDR3 region is CASSSTGAVRYTF. The CDR3, as DNA: TGTGCCAGCAGCTCAACAGGGGCCGTCCGCTACACCTTC.

Comment on this clonotype: Sequence at one end of the junction differs from germline and may be a read error. This rearrangement joins TRBV9 to TRBJ2-1, with 7 bases matching TRBD2. Germline assignment: CDR1 SGDLS and CDR2 YYNGEE. This CDR3 is 14 amino acids long. The CDR3 sequence is CASSVEGTTNEQFF. The CDR3 DNA sequence: TGTGCCAGTAGCGTAGAAGGGACTACAAATGAGCAGTTCTTC.

This clonotype has a count of ten or more. The chain joins TRBV27 to TRBJ2-1; D not certain. Per the germline V gene, CDR1 is MNHEY and CDR2 is SMNVEV (reference sequence). V dropped 3 bases and J dropped 5 bases, with 11 bases sitting between them. The CDR3 covers 14 residues. The CDR3 region is CASSFPPWDNEQFF. In DNA form, the CDR3 reads TGTGCCAGCAGTTTCCCTCCGTGGGACAATGAGCAGTTCTTC.

This clonotype was seen ten or more times. This chain uses TRBV30 with TRBJ2-7; TRBD2 might be the D (5 bases). CDR1 and CDR2 (germline): GTSNPN, SVGIG (reference sequence). The CDR3 runs to 16 residues. Trimming stripped 2 bases from V and 0 bases from J, with 17 bases between. The CDR3 DNA sequence: TGTGCCTGGAGTCCAAGGACTGTTTGGAGCTCCTACGAGCAGTACTTC. Its protein product is CAWSPRTVWSSYEQYF.

This clonotype was counted at least ten times. This sequence joins TRBV7-3 and TRBJ2-3; 9 nucleotides align to TRBD2. The CDR3 has 16 amino acids. Trimming cost V 9 bases and J 0 bases; bases outside gene matches: 10. Per the germline V gene, CDR1 is SGHTA and CDR2 is FQGTGA. The CDR3 reads CARGASGEASTDTQYF. The CDR3 nucleotides are TGTGCCAGAGGGGCTAGCGGGGAGGCAAGCACAGATACGCAGTATTTT.

This clonotype was counted a few times. Written as DNA, the CDR3 is TGTGCCAGCAGCTCTAGCGGAGCCGACCAGCAGTTCTTC. This codes for CASSSSGADQQFF. The rearrangement links TRBV7-9 to TRBJ2-1, with 7 positions matching TRBD2. The germline gives CDR1 SEHNR, CDR2 FQNEAQ (reference sequence). The CDR3 covers 13 residues. V lost 4 bases, J lost 11 bases, and 8 bases stayed unmatched.

This clonotype was picked up many times. The rearrangement links TRBV15 to TRBJ2-7, with TRBD2 as a possible D gene (6 bases). This CDR3 comprises 12 residues. CDR1 is LNHNV, CDR2 YYDKDF, per germline (reference sequence). Trimming cost V 0 bases and J 9 bases, with 9 bases left between them. CDR3 bases: TGTGCCACCAGCAGAGACGGGGGTCGGCAGTACTTC. It is translated as CATSRDGGRQYF.

In its sample, this clonotype was seen many times. The chain recombines TRBV11-2 with TRBJ2-5; 8 bases match TRBD2. Looked up from germline, CDR1 is SGHAT and CDR2 is FQNNGV. The CDR3 sequence is 16 residues long. The ends lost 5 bases at V and 0 bases at J; junction bases unmatched: 8. CDR3 coding DNA: TGTGCCAGCAGCGCAGGATGGCGGGAGGACCAAGAGACCCAGTACTTC. Translation: CASSAGWREDQETQYF.

This clonotype appeared many times. The rearrangement joins TRBV19 to TRBJ2-3, with D hard to call. Between the trimmed V and J ends, which lost 4 bases and 1 base, there was a span of 6 bases. Per the germline V gene, CDR1 is LNHDA and CDR2 is SQIVND (reference sequence). The CDR3 is 13 residues long. The CDR3 DNA reads as TGTGCCAGTAGTACCAGGCGCACAGATACGCAGTATTTT. It codes for CASSTRRTDTQYF. Full variable domain (missing parts from reference TRBV19 and TRBJ2-3): DGGITQSPKYLFRKEGQNVTLSCEQNLNHDAMYWYRQDPGQGLRLIYYSQIVNDFQKGDIAEGYSVSREKKESFPLTVTSAQKNPTAFYLCASSTRRTDTQYFGPGTRLTVL.

The chain's CDR3 is CASRAQENTEAFF. CDR3 nucleotide sequence: TGTGCCAGCAGAGCGCAAGAGAACACTGAAGCTTTCTTT. The J gene is TRBJ1-1, the V gene TRBV6-2 or TRBV6-3; D ambiguous. This CDR3 region has 13 residues. CDR1 and CDR2 from the germline V gene are MNHEY and SVGEGT. Trimming pared 6 bases from V and 1 base from J, leaving 9 bases between.

This clonotype was counted once. The chain uses TRBV12-5 and TRBJ1-1, with a possible D match to TRBD1 (5 bases). The CDR3 sequence is 12 residues long. CDR1 and CDR2 from the germline V gene are LGHNT and FRNRAP. The CDR3 region has the DNA TGTGGCTGGACTGACAGGAACACTGAAGCTTTCTTT. Protein: CGWTDRNTEAFF. Combining the CDR3 with reference TRBV12-5 and TRBJ1-1 gives the whole variable domain DARVTQTPRHKVTEMGQEVTMRCQPILGHNTVFWYRQTMMQGLELLAYFRNRAPLDDSGMPKDRFSAEMPDATLATLKIQPSEPRDSAVYFCGWTDRNTEAFFGQGTRLTVV.